This T cell receptor (beta chain) was sequenced in a study of blood T cell repertoires in COVID-19 (dated by TCRdb to the early 2020s). Looking at the study overall: Samples from collaborators originated in the United States, Italy and Spain and spanned both the acute and convalescent phases of COVID-19. The material from the prospective study consisted of cDNA or gDNA derived from T cells, B-cell-depleted T cells, or PBMCs. The dataset comprised deeply sampled blood TCRbeta repertoires from subjects exposed to, actively infected with, or recovered from COVID-19. A freely available public database, intended as a resource for researchers studying the immune response to SARS-CoV-2, is where the repertoires were released. Samples came from the ongoing ImmuneRACE study (first 160 participants) plus 1,254 subjects from 6 global collaborators. Sample metadata almost always included a de-identified subject ID, COVID-19 status, age in years and sex. HLA class I and class II types, where available, came from metadata supplied by the sample provider rather than from assay-based typing. The paper's findings and limits, for the study overall: Clinical and demographic metadata were provided uncurated, with the amount varying by source and participant.

Turning to this clone: It lacks a known antigen. There are no base qualities to consult, and no much larger clone falls within one base.

TCRbeta CDR3 regions were amplified from genomic DNA using the immunoSEQ Assay, a bias-controlled multiplex PCR. Per the authors' processing: The number of nucleated cells in each sample was estimated from the amplification of reference gene primers within the assay. Sequence reads were collapsed and filtered to measure the absolute abundance of every unique TCRbeta CDR3 rearrangement. For each sample, productive Simpson clonality was calculated as the square root of Simpson's diversity index across productive rearrangements. TCRdb carries this immuneACCESS record with in-frame sequences only. Its versions omit some clonotypes, under half of them owing to an unresolved V gene in the studies checked, with the rest unexplained. V, J and clone size derive from that table, while D and trimming were established from the DNA sequence. This sample lists approximately 300,000 clones; around 85% were detected once. Of the sample, around 1.8% is held by the ten largest clones.

Participants in the prospective study were aged roughly 18 to 100 years, lived in 24 United States geographic areas, and enrolled through a virtual design. In the prospective study, participants were assigned to cohorts based on the clinical history participants reported in a screening survey and a study questionnaire. Exposed participants had been in contact, within 2 weeks of entering the study, with a person who had a PCR-confirmed or clinician-diagnosed case of COVID-19. In the prospective study, whole blood, serum and a nasopharyngeal or oropharyngeal swab were collected from each participant by mobile phlebotomists. Over a roughly 2-month period, participants in the prospective study had the option of providing additional blood draws and questionnaires. Before DNA extraction, prospective study blood samples were shipped either frozen or at room temperature. The CDR3 has 16 amino acids, counting the end cysteine and phenylalanine. The DNA shown is the 48-base CDR3, in frame from base 1. V is pruned by 5 bases and J by 2 bases, leaving 7 bases of the junction without a gene match. CDR1 and CDR2 are read off the germline V gene as SGHTA and FQGTGA.

The clonotype originates from a woman in her thirties who had been exposed to COVID-19. The rearrangement joined TRBV7-3 to TRBJ2-3; 10 of the junction bases match TRBD2. Sequenced sample: PBMCs or T cells enriched from blood (not recorded which). The CDR3 region has the sequence CASSPRLAGNTDTQYF. The sequence in DNA is TGTGCCAGCAGCCCTCGACTAGCGGGTAACACAGATACGCAGTATTTT.